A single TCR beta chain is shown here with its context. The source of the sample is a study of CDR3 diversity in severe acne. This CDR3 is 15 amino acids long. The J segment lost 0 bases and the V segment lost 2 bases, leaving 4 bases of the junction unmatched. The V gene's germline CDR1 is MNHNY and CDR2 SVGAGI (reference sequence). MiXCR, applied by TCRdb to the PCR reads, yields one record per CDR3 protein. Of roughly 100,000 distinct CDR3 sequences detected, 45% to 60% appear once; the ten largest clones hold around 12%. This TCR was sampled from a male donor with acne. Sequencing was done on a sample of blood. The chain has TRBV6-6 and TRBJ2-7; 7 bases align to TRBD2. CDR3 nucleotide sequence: TGTGCCAGCAGTTACAAACGGGAGGTCTCCTACGAGCAGTACTTC. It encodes CASSYKREVSYEQYF.